Listed here are 2 T cell receptor beta chains from one sample, sequenced in a study of CD8+ T cells in alopecia areata. cDNA reverse transcribed from extracted RNA served as the sequencing template. The repertoire was sequenced with immunoSEQ multiplex PCR; TCRdb's copy has only in-frame clones and lacks some. The repertoire has more than 11,000 clones, about 60% of them found once; the top ten carry roughly a tenth. Obtained from alopecia areata patients were lesional scalp punch biopsies along with peripheral blood. Material: skin, obtained at week 0. All receptors derive from a human donor with alopecia areata.

The J gene is TRBJ2-7, the V gene TRBV7-9, with 8 bases lining up with TRBD2. The germline gives CDR1 SEHNR, CDR2 FQNEAQ (reference sequence). The ends lost 10 bases at V and 2 bases at J; junction bases unmatched: 16. The CDR3 totals 16 residues. As DNA, the CDR3 is TGTGCCACTAACAGAGGAGCGGGGGCCTCCCCCTACGAGCAGTACTTC. Encoded protein: CATNRGAGASPYEQYF.

This clone has only a few counts. The chain employs TRBV6-1 and TRBJ1-6, with D possibly being TRBD1 (6 bases). Germline CDR1 and CDR2: MNHNS and SASEGT. V was cut by 11 bases and J by 9 bases, with 20 bases left in between. This CDR3 has 14 residues. The CDR3 bases are TGTGCCTCCCACGAGGGGGGCGATACTTCACCCCTCCACTTT. Translating it yields CASHEGGDTSPLHF.